One and the same sample provided the 15 T cell receptor beta chains below, sequenced in a study of T-cell reconstitution after alpha-beta-depleted transplantation in children (dated by TCRdb to 2016 to 2018). The library was produced with PCR. TCRdb lists the instrument as Illumina HiSeq 2500. Molecular barcoding was employed in the preparation of TCR libraries, with unique molecular identifiers being used to normalize TCRbeta repertoire quantification. TCRdb cleaned the public reads at Q25 with fastp, built clones with MiXCR and kept in-frame beta chains. Every distinct CDR3 protein forms one entry, paired with its most common genes and DNA. The sample table holds around 100,000 distinct CDR3 sequences, of which 10% were seen once. The ten largest clones take up 30% to 35% of the sample. The treatment or condition label on this specimen signifies: allogeneic hematopoietic cell transplantation with graft depleted of TCRalphabeta T cells and CD19 B cells.

The sample was PBMCs, taken before TCRalphabeta/CD19-depleted stem cell transplant. The receptors stem from a boy younger than 10 with acute lymphoblastic leukemia, due to receive a stem cell transplant.

This clonotype was recorded at least ten times. The chain has TRBV5-1 and TRBJ2-3; D is uncertain. Between the trimmed V and J ends, which lost 1 base and 1 base, there was a span of 7 bases. This CDR3 comprises 14 residues. The V gene's germline CDR1 is SGHRS and CDR2 YFSETQ. CDR3 residues: CASSLRQGTDTQYF. CDR3 sequence (DNA): TGCGCCAGCAGCTTGAGGCAGGGCACAGATACGCAGTATTTT.

V usage is TRBV5-5 and J usage is TRBJ1-5, with D tentatively TRBD1 (5 bases). Trimming removed 3 bases from V and 0 bases from J, with 16 bases in between. This CDR3 contains 17 residues. Looked up from germline, CDR1 is SGHKS and CDR2 is YYEKEE (reference sequence). CDR3 loop: CASSSVGTGYSNQPQHF. The CDR3 nucleotides are TGTGCCAGCAGCTCGGTGGGGACCGGTTATAGCAATCAGCCCCAGCATTTT.

This clonotype appeared many times. V is TRBV12-3 or TRBV12-4 and J is TRBJ2-5; D is ambiguous. The CDR3 totals 15 residues. Trimming took off 2 bases at V and 6 bases at J, with 16 bases between the two ends. In DNA, the CDR3 is TGTGCCAGCAGTTTATACGGTGGAGATCGAAAGACCCAGTACTTC. Encoded protein: CASSLYGGDRKTQYF.

This clonotype appeared many times. The chain combines TRBV5-1 with TRBJ2-2; D gene uncertain. Germline assignment: CDR1 SGHRS and CDR2 YFSETQ. Trimming took 4 bases from V and 2 from J, leaving 9 bases between them. This CDR3 comprises 14 residues. The CDR3 sequence is CASSPDGNTGELFF. In DNA form, the CDR3 reads TGCGCCAGCAGCCCCGACGGAAACACCGGGGAGCTGTTTTTT. The full variable domain, with the rest looked up from reference TRBV5-1 and TRBJ2-2, is KAGVTQTPRYLIKTRGQQVTLSCSPISGHRSVSWYQQTPGQGLQFLFEYFSETQRNKGNFPGRFSGRQFSNSRSEMNVSTLELGDSALYLCASSPDGNTGELFFGEGSRLTVL.

This clonotype was counted many times. V gene TRBV10-3 combines with J gene TRBJ2-1; 9 positions agree with TRBD2. The V and J ends lost 2 bases and 6 bases, in that order; junction bases with no gene match: 8. Germline lookup yields CDR1 ENHRY and CDR2 SYGVKD. The CDR3 runs to 16 residues. As DNA, the CDR3 is TGTGCCATCAGTGAGGCCGGGACTAGCCTAGCCAATGAGCAGTTCTTC. This translates into CAISEAGTSLANEQFF.

This clonotype was counted only a few times. The rearrangement uses TRBV28 and TRBJ1-5, with D uncertain. The CDR3 is 14 amino acids. V dropped 5 bases and J dropped 0 bases, with 8 bases sitting between them. Germline V gene sequence: CDR1 MDHEN, CDR2 SYDVKM. The CDR3 here is CASSRGYSNQPQHF. CDR3 in DNA: TGTGCCAGCAGTAGAGGGTATAGCAATCAGCCCCAGCATTTT. Full variable domain (outside the CDR3, taken from reference TRBV28 and TRBJ1-5): DVKVTQSSRYLVKRTGEKVFLECVQDMDHENMFWYRQDPGLGLRLIYFSYDVKMKEKGDIPEGYSVSREKKERFSLILESASTNQTSMYLCASSRGYSNQPQHFGDGTRLSIL.

The chain uses TRBV5-1 and TRBJ2-1; no clear D gene. V lost 4 bases and J lost 5, with 13 bases in between. The CDR3 extends over 14 amino acids. Per the germline V gene, CDR1 is SGHRS and CDR2 is YFSETQ. In DNA form, the CDR3 reads TGCGCCAGCAGCATGGCCCAAGGCCACAATGAGCAGTTCTTC. Translating it yields CASSMAQGHNEQFF.

This clonotype has a handful of counts. The V and J genes are TRBV2 and TRBJ1-1, with TRBD1 identical over 10 bases. This CDR3 comprises 15 residues. The V gene's germline CDR1 is SNHLY and CDR2 FYNNEI. V shed 11 bases, J shed 1 base, and the junction held 10 bases outside the gene matches. The CDR3 protein is CASTRQGAQNTEAFF. CDR3 nucleotides: TGTGCCTCCACGCGACAGGGGGCCCAGAACACTGAAGCTTTCTTT.

This clonotype occurred a few times. The V call is TRBV27, the J call TRBJ2-7; 8 bases line up with TRBD2. CDR3 size: 15 residues. Germline CDR1 reads MNHEY; CDR2 reads SMNVEV (reference sequence). V was clipped by 1 base and J by 7 bases; unmatched bases: 9. For the CDR3, the DNA is TGTGCCAGCAGTTTATACAGCGGGGGAGGTTGGGAGCAGTACTTC. The encoded protein is CASSLYSGGGWEQYF.

V is TRBV7-9 and J is TRBJ1-1; a weak D match, TRBD1 (5 bases). The CDR3 has 15 amino acids. Germline CDR1 is SEHNR and CDR2 is FQNEAQ (reference sequence). V was shortened by 5 bases and J by 3 bases, with 16 bases between the two germline ends. The CDR3 nucleotides read TGTGCCAGCAGCAGACCGAAATCCAGGGACACTGAAGCTTTCTTT. Protein: CASSRPKSRDTEAFF.

The V gene is TRBV6-6, the J gene TRBJ2-7, with D tentatively TRBD2 (6 bases). The germline V gene encodes CDR1 MNHNY and CDR2 SVGAGI (reference sequence). V was pared by 6 bases and J by 6 bases, with 12 bases between. The CDR3 is 12 residues long. The DNA of the CDR3 is TGTGCCAGCAGGGTGGCGGGGACCGAGCAGTACTTC. It translates to CASRVAGTEQYF.

The rearrangement joins TRBV11-2 to TRBJ2-5, with TRBD1 matching 9 bases. Germline V gene data show CDR1 as SGHAT and CDR2 as FQNNGV. The V and J ends lost 0 bases and 2 bases, in that order; junction bases with no gene match: 1. CDR3 length: 15 amino acids. Written as DNA, the CDR3 is TGTGCCAGCAGCTTAGAAGGGACAGGGCAAGAGACCCAGTACTTC. Its translation: CASSLEGTGQETQYF.

This clonotype has just a few counts. The V call is TRBV7-6, the J call TRBJ2-7; 8 bases are a match to TRBD2. This CDR3 region has 15 residues. Germline V CDR1 and CDR2: SGHVS, FNYEAQ. The junction had 9 bases not matched to a gene; V was cut back by 6 bases and J by 2 bases. CDR3 nucleotide sequence: TGTGCCAGCAGTCAGGGGCGGGGGGAGGCCTACGAGCAGTACTTC. It specifies CASSQGRGEAYEQYF.

This clonotype has a count of ten or more. The chain carries TRBV5-1 and TRBJ2-1, with 7 bases matching TRBD1. V dropped 3 bases and J dropped 1; count of bases not matched to a gene: 4. The germline V gene has CDR1 SGHRS and CDR2 YFSETQ. The CDR3 runs 15 residues. CDR3 bases: TGCGCCAGCAGCTCAAGACAGGGTTCCTACAATGAGCAGTTCTTC. Its protein product is CASSSRQGSYNEQFF.

This clonotype was found many times. This rearrangement joins TRBV5-6 to TRBJ2-5, with TRBD2 matching over 11 bases. Germline values: CDR1 SGHDT, CDR2 YYEEEE. J was trimmed by 4 bases and V by 6 bases; bases with no gene match: 8. CDR3 length: 15 amino acids. The chain's CDR3 is CASNPGLAGGETQYF. CDR3 in DNA: TGTGCCAGCAACCCGGGGCTAGCGGGAGGAGAGACCCAGTACTTC.